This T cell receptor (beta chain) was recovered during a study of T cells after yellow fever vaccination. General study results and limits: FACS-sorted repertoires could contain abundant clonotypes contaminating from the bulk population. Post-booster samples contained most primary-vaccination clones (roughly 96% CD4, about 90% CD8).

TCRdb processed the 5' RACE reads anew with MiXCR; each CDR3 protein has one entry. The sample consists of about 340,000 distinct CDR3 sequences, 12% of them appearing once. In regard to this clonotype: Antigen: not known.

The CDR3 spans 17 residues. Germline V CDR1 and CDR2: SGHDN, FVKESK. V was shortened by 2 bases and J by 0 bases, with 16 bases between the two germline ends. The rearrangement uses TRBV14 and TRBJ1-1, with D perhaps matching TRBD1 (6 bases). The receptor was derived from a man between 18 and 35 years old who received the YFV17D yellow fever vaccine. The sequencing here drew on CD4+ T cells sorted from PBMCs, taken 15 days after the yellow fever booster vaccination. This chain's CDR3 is CASSQWGPGGMNTEAFF. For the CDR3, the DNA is TGTGCCAGCAGCCAATGGGGGCCGGGGGGAATGAACACTGAAGCTTTCTTT.